This TCR beta chain was documented in a study of regulatory T cells in long-lasting Graves disease. iRepertoire HTBI primers and Arm-PCR of CDR3 regions built TCR beta libraries. TCRdb processed the multiplex PCR reads anew with MiXCR; each CDR3 protein has one entry. Of roughly 490,000 distinct CDR3 sequences in the sample, 22% were seen once. This clonotype came up many times. The time point denotes: persistent/refractory GD, antithyroid drugs over 5 years with positive TRAb. After RNA was extracted from PBMCs, the TCR library was made from it. The length of the CDR3 is 16 residues. Trimming at V came to 2 bases and at J to 2 bases, leaving 5 bases not matched to a gene.

J is TRBJ2-5 and V is TRBV12-3 or TRBV12-4; 10 bases are shared with TRBD2. The TCR originated in a female donor with Graves disease. The starting material was peripheral blood mononuclear cells (PBMCs), obtained when the disease was refractory, from a patient treated with antithyroid drugs. CDR3 coding DNA: TGTGCCAGCAGTTTAATAGCGGGGGGACCTCAAGAGACCCAGTACTTC. Amino acid sequence: CASSLIAGGPQETQYF.